This TCR beta chain was sequenced in a study of graft-versus-host responses after intestinal transplantation. As for the study in general: Recipients obtained multivisceral, liver-intestinal, or isolated intestinal transplants. The study gave all recipients anti-thymocyte globulin induction, then tacrolimus and steroids for 2 to 3 years.

Clones were read by immunoSEQ multiplex PCR, and TCRdb kept only the in-frame ones, dropping some. The data hold about 130,000 clones, with around 90% observed a single time. In the case of this clone: Its antigen is currently unknown.

Study results and limitations: Early after transplant, HvG declines were associated with peak levels of circulating GvH clones. Analysis identified GvH clones in recipient marrow, with some appearing first in ileum or blood.

CDR1 is MNHEY and CDR2 is SVGAGI in the germline V gene. V was shortened by 9 bases and J by 4 bases, with 15 bases between the two germline ends. The CDR3 contains 14 residues. This clonotype was sampled from a human donor who received an intestinal transplant. Sequencing was performed on unstimulated CD4+ T cells sorted from spleen or lymph node cells, taken before intestinal transplant. This chain connects TRBV6-5 to TRBJ1-4; unclear D gene. DNA of the CDR3: TGTGCCAGTTCCGTGGACGGCCATAATGAAAAACTGTTTTTT. Its translation is CASSVDGHNEKLFF.